Listed below are T cell receptor beta chains from one sample, sequenced in a study of blood T cell repertoires in COVID-19. Data came from immunoSEQ multiplex PCR; TCRdb stores just in-frame clones and leaves some out. The sample shows 200,000 or so clones, more than 70% of them seen only once. Sequenced sample: peripheral blood. The receptors originated from a woman between 35 and 50 years old who had recovered from COVID-19. CDR3s include the opening cysteine and the closing phenylalanine or tryptophan. Each record gives: D gene, J gene, V gene, clone size, CDR3 DNA, CDR3 protein. The D gene is left open where the match is weak. The size field is filled for only some rows; it gives once, few, many or a size class.

D: TRBD2; J: TRBJ2-2; V: TRBV5-1; size: .; DNA: TGCGCCAGCAGCTTGGCCTCGGCGGGAGGTGGGAACACCGGGGAGCTGTTTTTT; CDR3: CASSLASAGGGNTGELFF
D: TRBD1; J: TRBJ1-2; V: TRBV6-5; size: .; DNA: TGTGCCAGCAGTTACTCGAAAGGGGGCGGCTATGGCTACACCTTC; CDR3: CASSYSKGGGYGYTF
D: .; J: TRBJ2-7; V: TRBV4-2; size: .; DNA: TGTGCCAGCAGCCAAGGGGCAGCCGAGCAGTACTTC; CDR3: CASSQGAAEQYF
D: TRBD2; J: TRBJ2-1; V: TRBV4-3; size: .; DNA: TGCGCCAGCAGCCAAGGGGTCGGACTAGCGCTCGGTGAGCAGTTCTTC; CDR3: CASSQGVGLALGEQFF
D: TRBD1; J: TRBJ1-1; V: TRBV5-1; size: .; DNA: TGCGCCAGCAGCGGGACAGGGCTCGGAACTGAAGCTTTCTTT; CDR3: CASSGTGLGTEAFF
D: .; J: TRBJ1-1; V: TRBV19; size: .; DNA: TGTGCCAGTAGTATGGTGGGAAGAGGGACTGAAGCTTTCTTT; CDR3: CASSMVGRGTEAFF
D: TRBD2; J: TRBJ2-1; V: TRBV7-3; size: .; DNA: TGTGCCAGCAGCTTATCGGGCGGGAGACTCACTGAGCAGTTCTTC; CDR3: CASSLSGGRLTEQFF
D: .; J: TRBJ2-3; V: TRBV18; size: .; DNA: TGTGCCAGCTCTCCCACCACGGCGGGACGGCGCACAGATACGCAGTATTTT; CDR3: CASSPTTAGRRTDTQYF
D: .; J: TRBJ2-5; V: TRBV21-1; size: .; DNA: TGTGCCAGCAGCAAAGTCAGTAGACAGTGGGAGACCCAGTACTTC; CDR3: CASSKVSRQWETQYF
D: TRBD1; J: TRBJ1-5; V: TRBV27; size: .; DNA: TGTGCCAGCAGTTTTGGACAGGGGGCTGGTCAGCCCCAGCATTTT; CDR3: CASSFGQGAGQPQHF
D: .; J: TRBJ1-2; V: TRBV19; size: .; DNA: TGTGCCAGCAAAACACAGGGTTCGGGTGGCTACACCTTC; CDR3: CASKTQGSGGYTF
D: TRBD1; J: TRBJ2-2; V: TRBV7-8; size: .; DNA: TGTGCCAGCAGCTTATCGCAGGGGGTCCAGGGGGAGCTGTTTTTT; CDR3: CASSLSQGVQGELFF
D: .; J: TRBJ2-4; V: TRBV4-2; size: .; DNA: TGTGCCAGCAGCCAGGGGCTAGCCAAAAACATTCAGTACTTC; CDR3: CASSQGLAKNIQYF
D: TRBD2; J: TRBJ2-1; V: TRBV24-1; size: once; DNA: TGTGCCACCAGTGATTCGGGGGGGACCCTCTCCTACAATGAGCAGTTCTTC; CDR3: CATSDSGGTLSYNEQFF
D: TRBD2; J: TRBJ2-7; V: TRBV7-9; size: .; DNA: TGTGCCAGCAGCCCCTATACCGGGACTAGCGCGACCTACGAGCAGTACTTC; CDR3: CASSPYTGTSATYEQYF
D: .; J: TRBJ1-1; V: TRBV7-3; size: .; DNA: TGTGCCAGCAGCTTAAAAGGGAACCAGAGGGACACTGAAGCTTTCTTT; CDR3: CASSLKGNQRDTEAFF
D: .; J: TRBJ1-5; V: TRBV19; size: .; DNA: TGTGCCAGTAGTATCCCCAGGGGTCAGCCCCAGCATTTT; CDR3: CASSIPRGQPQHF
D: .; J: TRBJ2-2; V: TRBV28; size: .; DNA: TGTGCCAGCAGTGTCGAACAGGGTTTCGGGGAGCTGTTTTTT; CDR3: CASSVEQGFGELFF
D: .; J: TRBJ2-5; V: TRBV30; size: .; DNA: TGTGCCTGGAGTCTGACAGGCCAAGAGACCCAGTACTTC; CDR3: CAWSLTGQETQYF
D: TRBD2; J: TRBJ2-7; V: TRBV6-1; size: .; DNA: TGTGCCAGCAGTGCCGGGACTAGCGGGAGGGGGCTCGAGCAGTACTTC; CDR3: CASSAGTSGRGLEQYF
D: .; J: TRBJ2-1; V: TRBV30; size: .; DNA: TGTGCCTGGAGTCTAGCCCTAGGACAGACATACAATGAGCAGTTCTTC; CDR3: CAWSLALGQTYNEQFF
D: .; J: TRBJ2-7; V: TRBV7-6; size: .; DNA: TGTGCCAGCAGCTTAGCTGGGGGCGCATCCTACGAGCAGTACTTC; CDR3: CASSLAGGASYEQYF
D: TRBD1; J: TRBJ2-7; V: TRBV10-1; size: few; DNA: TGCGCCAGCAATAGAAGGGACAGCCTCACGACCTACGAGCAGTACTTC; CDR3: CASNRRDSLTTYEQYF
D: .; J: TRBJ1-3; V: TRBV5-6; size: .; DNA: TGTGCCAGCAGCCCGACAGGCCACTCTGGAAACACCATATATTTT; CDR3: CASSPTGHSGNTIYF
D: .; J: TRBJ1-5; V: TRBV19; size: .; DNA: TGTGCCACCCTGGACAGCGGGACCGGGTATAGCAATCAGCCCCAGCATTTT; CDR3: CATLDSGTGYSNQPQHF
D: .; J: TRBJ1-6; V: TRBV5-6; size: .; DNA: TGTGCCAGCAGCCTTAGGACATCTTCACCCCTCCACTTT; CDR3: CASSLRTSSPLHF
D: .; J: TRBJ1-1; V: TRBV18; size: .; DNA: TGTGCCAGCTCACCACCGAGTCCAAACACTGAAGCTTTCTTT; CDR3: CASSPPSPNTEAFF
D: TRBD1; J: TRBJ2-1; V: TRBV2; size: .; DNA: TGTGCCAGCATCTACACAGGGGGTTCCTACAATGAGCAGTTCTTC; CDR3: CASIYTGGSYNEQFF
D: .; J: TRBJ1-1; V: TRBV27; size: few; DNA: TGTGCCAGCAGTTTAGGTCTTTCTATGAACACTGAAGCTTTCTTT; CDR3: CASSLGLSMNTEAFF
D: TRBD2; J: TRBJ2-1; V: TRBV10-3; size: once; DNA: TGTGCCATCAGTGAGTATGGACTAGCGGGAGGTCCGGGCAATGAGCAGTTCTTC; CDR3: CAISEYGLAGGPGNEQFF
D: .; J: TRBJ1-2; V: TRBV28; size: .; DNA: TGTGCCAGCAGTTTAGATACAGGGACGGGCTACACCTTC; CDR3: CASSLDTGTGYTF
D: .; J: TRBJ2-7; V: TRBV19; size: few; DNA: TGTGCCAGTAGTATAGCGCACAGGGCCCAGCCTCAACTGAAATACTTC; CDR3: CASSIAHRAQPQLKYF
D: TRBD1; J: TRBJ1-4; V: TRBV27; size: .; DNA: TGTGCCAGCGGTAACAGGGGGCAGTTTGGAACTAATGAAAAACTGTTTTTT; CDR3: CASGNRGQFGTNEKLFF
D: .; J: TRBJ2-2; V: TRBV18; size: .; DNA: TGTGCCAGCTCACCATTCCAGGGGGAGGCTAGCACCGGGGAGCTGTTTTTT; CDR3: CASSPFQGEASTGELFF
D: .; J: TRBJ2-3; V: TRBV5-1; size: .; DNA: TGCGCCAGCAGCCCGACTGTATCTAGCACAGATACGCAGTATTTT; CDR3: CASSPTVSSTDTQYF
D: .; J: TRBJ1-5; V: TRBV19; size: .; DNA: TGTGCCAGTAGTATAGCACAGAGCAATCAGCCCCAGCATTTT; CDR3: CASSIAQSNQPQHF
D: .; J: TRBJ1-1; V: TRBV4-1; size: .; DNA: TGCGCCAGCAGCCAAGAGAGAAGAGGATGGACTGAAGCTTTCTTT; CDR3: CASSQERRGWTEAFF
D: .; J: TRBJ2-1; V: TRBV7-9; size: few; DNA: TGTGCCAGCAGCCGTAGTTATGAGCAGTTCTTC; CDR3: CASSRSYEQFF
D: TRBD2; J: TRBJ2-2; V: TRBV19; size: .; DNA: TGTGCCAGTAGTAGATCTAGCGGGAGGCTCTACACCGGGGAGCTGTTTTTT; CDR3: CASSRSSGRLYTGELFF
D: .; J: TRBJ1-1; V: TRBV12-5; size: .; DNA: TGTGCTAGTGGTTTGTCTTTGAACACTGAAGCTTTCTTT; CDR3: CASGLSLNTEAFF
D: .; J: TRBJ2-7; V: TRBV28; size: .; DNA: TGTGCCAGCAGCAATTCAGGGGGGCTGGGTTCCTACGAGCAGTACTTC; CDR3: CASSNSGGLGSYEQYF
D: TRBD2; J: TRBJ2-5; V: TRBV3-1/TRBV3-2; size: once; DNA: TGTGCCAGCAGCCAAGAGAGGGGACTAGCGGGAATGGAGACCCAGTACTTC; CDR3: CASSQERGLAGMETQYF
D: .; J: TRBJ2-1; V: TRBV30; size: .; DNA: TGTGCCTGGAGTGTAGCCGGTGAGCAGTTCTTC; CDR3: CAWSVAGEQFF
D: .; J: TRBJ2-2; V: TRBV5-1; size: .; DNA: TGCGCCAGCAGCTTGGCCGAAGGGGATAGCGGGGAGCTGTTTTTT; CDR3: CASSLAEGDSGELFF
D: TRBD1; J: TRBJ1-1; V: TRBV5-5; size: once; DNA: TGTGCCAGCAGCACCGGGACAGCCACTGAAGCTTTCTTT; CDR3: CASSTGTATEAFF